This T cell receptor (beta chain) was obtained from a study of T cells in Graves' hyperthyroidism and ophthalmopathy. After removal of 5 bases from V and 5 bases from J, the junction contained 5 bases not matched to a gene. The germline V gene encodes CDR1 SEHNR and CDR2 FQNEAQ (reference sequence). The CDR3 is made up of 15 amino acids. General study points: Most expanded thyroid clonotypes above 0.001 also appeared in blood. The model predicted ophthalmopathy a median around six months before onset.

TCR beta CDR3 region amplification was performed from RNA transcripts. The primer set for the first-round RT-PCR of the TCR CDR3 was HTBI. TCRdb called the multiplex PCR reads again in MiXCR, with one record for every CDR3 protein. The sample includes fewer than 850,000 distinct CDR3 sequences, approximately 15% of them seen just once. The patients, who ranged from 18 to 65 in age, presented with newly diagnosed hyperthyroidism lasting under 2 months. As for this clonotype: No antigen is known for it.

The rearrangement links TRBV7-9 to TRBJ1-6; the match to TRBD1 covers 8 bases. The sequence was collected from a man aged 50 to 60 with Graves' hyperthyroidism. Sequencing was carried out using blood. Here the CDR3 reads CASSEGTGHNSPLHF. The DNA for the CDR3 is TGTGCCAGCAGCGAAGGGACAGGACATAATTCACCCCTCCACTTT.